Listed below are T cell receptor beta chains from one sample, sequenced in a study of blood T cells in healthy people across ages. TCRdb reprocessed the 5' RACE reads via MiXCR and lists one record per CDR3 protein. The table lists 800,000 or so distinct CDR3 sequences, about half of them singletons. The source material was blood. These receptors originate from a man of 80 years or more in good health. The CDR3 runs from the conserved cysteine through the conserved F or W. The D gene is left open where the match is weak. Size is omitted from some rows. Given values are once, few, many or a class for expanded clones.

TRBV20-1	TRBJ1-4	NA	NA	TGCAGTGCTAGAGCCGGGCATAATGAAAAACTGTTTTTT	CSARAGHNEKLFF
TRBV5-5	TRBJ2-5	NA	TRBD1	TGTGCCAGCAGCTTGGAGGGGACAGGGAACGTGCAGTACTTC	CASSLEGTGNVQYF
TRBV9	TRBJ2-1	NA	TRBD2	TGTGCCAGCTCCTTAGCGGGAGGGAACCATTTGAATGAGCAGTTCTTC	CASSLAGGNHLNEQFF
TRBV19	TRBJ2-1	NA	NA	TGTGCCAGTAAAAAGGCCATGGGTTTTTACGGTGAGCAGTTCTTC	CASKKAMGFYGEQFF
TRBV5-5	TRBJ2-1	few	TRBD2	TGTGCCAGTACACTGACTAGCGGGAGTCGCAATGAGCAGTTCTTC	CASTLTSGSRNEQFF
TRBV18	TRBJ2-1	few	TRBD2	TGTGCCAGCTCACCAGGGCGGGGGAACTACAATGAGCAGTTCTTC	CASSPGRGNYNEQFF
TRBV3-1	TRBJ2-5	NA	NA	TGTGCCAGCAGCCCACTAACCGGGGAGACCCAGTACTTC	CASSPLTGETQYF
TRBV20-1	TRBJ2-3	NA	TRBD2	TGCAGTCCACAGCGGGGGGTGAGAGATACGCAGTATTTT	CSPQRGVRDTQYF
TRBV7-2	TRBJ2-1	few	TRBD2	TGTGCCAGCAGCTGGACGGGCGGGAGGGGCTACAATGAGCAGTTCTTC	CASSWTGGRGYNEQFF
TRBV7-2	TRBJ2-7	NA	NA	TGTGCCAGCAGCTCCGCTCGCGCGGGTGAGCAGTACTTC	CASSSARAGEQYF
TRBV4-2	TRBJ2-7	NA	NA	TGTGCCAGCAGCCAAGATAGGGACCCCCGGAACGAGCAGTACTTC	CASSQDRDPRNEQYF
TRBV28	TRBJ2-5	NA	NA	TGTGCCAGCAGTAGGATCAATCAAGAGACCCAGTACTTC	CASSRINQETQYF
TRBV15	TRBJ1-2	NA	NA	TGTGCCACCAGCAGAAGGGAGGTGGTCTATGGCTACACCTTC	CATSRREVVYGYTF
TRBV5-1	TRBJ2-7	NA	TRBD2	TGCGCCAGCAGCTCTGGGGCGGGGGAAGGCTCCTACAATGAGCAGTACTTC	CASSSGAGEGSYNEQYF
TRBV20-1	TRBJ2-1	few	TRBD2	TGCAGTGCTATTTTTAGCGGGAGGGCCGTTGAGCAGTTCTTC	CSAIFSGRAVEQFF
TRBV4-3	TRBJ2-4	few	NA	TGCGCCAGCAGCCAAGCTGGACGATCGCTGCAGTACTTC	CASSQAGRSLQYF
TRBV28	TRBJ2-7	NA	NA	TGTGCCAGCAGTTTCGGCAAGGGGGGCTCCTACGAGCAGTACTTC	CASSFGKGGSYEQYF
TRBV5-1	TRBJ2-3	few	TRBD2	TGCGCCAGCAGTCCTAGCGGCTTATCGGATACGCAGTATTTT	CASSPSGLSDTQYF